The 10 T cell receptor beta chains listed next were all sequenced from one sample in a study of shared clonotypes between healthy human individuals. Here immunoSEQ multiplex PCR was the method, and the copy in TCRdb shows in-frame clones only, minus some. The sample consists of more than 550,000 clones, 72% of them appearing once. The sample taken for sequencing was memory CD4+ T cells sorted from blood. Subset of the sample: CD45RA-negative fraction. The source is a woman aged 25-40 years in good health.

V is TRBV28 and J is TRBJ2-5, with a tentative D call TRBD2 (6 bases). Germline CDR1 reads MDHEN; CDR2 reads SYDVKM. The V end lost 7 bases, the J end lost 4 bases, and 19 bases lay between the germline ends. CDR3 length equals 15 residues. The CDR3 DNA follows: TGTGCCAGCACCCATAGCCAGCGGGTCGGAGAGACCCAGTACTTC. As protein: CASTHSQRVGETQYF.

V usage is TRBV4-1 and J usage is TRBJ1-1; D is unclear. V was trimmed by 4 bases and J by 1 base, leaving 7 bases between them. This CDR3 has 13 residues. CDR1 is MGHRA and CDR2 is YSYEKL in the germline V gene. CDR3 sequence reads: CASSRIQNTEAFF. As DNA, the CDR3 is TGCGCCAGCAGCCGGATCCAGAACACTGAAGCTTTCTTT.

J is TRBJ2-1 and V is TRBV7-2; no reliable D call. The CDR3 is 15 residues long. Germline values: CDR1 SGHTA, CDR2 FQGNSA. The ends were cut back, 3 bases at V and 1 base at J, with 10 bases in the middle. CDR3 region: CASSFYVNSYNEQFF. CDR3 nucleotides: TGTGCCAGCAGCTTTTACGTCAATTCCTACAATGAGCAGTTCTTC.

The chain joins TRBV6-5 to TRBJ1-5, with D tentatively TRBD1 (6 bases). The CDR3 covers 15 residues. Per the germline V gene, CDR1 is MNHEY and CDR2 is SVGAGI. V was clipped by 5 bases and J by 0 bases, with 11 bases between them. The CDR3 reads CASSPTGYSNQPQHF. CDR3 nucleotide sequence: TGTGCCAGCAGTCCGACAGGATATAGCAATCAGCCCCAGCATTTT.

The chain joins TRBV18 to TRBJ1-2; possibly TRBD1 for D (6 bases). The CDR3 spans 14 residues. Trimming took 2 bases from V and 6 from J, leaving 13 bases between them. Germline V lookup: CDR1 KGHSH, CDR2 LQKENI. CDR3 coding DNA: TGTGCCAGCTCACCATCTTCACAGGGCGATGGCTACACCTTC. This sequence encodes CASSPSSQGDGYTF.

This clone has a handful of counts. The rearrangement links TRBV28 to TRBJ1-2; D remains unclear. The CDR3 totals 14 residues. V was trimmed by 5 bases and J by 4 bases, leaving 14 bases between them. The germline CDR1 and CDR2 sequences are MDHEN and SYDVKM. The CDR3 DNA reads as TGTGCCAGCAGTCCGGCGTCCTCCCCCTATGGCTACACCTTC. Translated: CASSPASSPYGYTF.

The CDR3 sequence: CASKTGQNHYGYTF. CDR3 coding DNA: TGTGCCAGTAAGACAGGACAAAACCACTATGGCTACACCTTC. The chain joins TRBV19 to TRBJ1-2, with a tentative D call TRBD1 (6 bases). V lost 7 bases, J lost 3 bases, and 15 bases lay in between. Germline lookup yields CDR1 LNHDA and CDR2 SQIVND (reference sequence). The CDR3 has 14 amino acids.

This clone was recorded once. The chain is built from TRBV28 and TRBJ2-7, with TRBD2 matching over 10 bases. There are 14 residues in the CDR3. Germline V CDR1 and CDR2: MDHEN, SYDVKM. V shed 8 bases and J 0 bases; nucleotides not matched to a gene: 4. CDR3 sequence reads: CASPSSGGSYEQYF. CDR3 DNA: TGTGCCAGCCCTTCTAGCGGGGGCTCCTACGAGCAGTACTTC. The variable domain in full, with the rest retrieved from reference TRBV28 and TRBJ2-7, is DVKVTQSSRYLVKRTGEKVFLECVQDMDHENMFWYRQDPGLGLRLIYFSYDVKMKEKGDIPEGYSVSREKKERFSLILESASTNQTSMYLCASPSSGGSYEQYFGPGTRLTVT.

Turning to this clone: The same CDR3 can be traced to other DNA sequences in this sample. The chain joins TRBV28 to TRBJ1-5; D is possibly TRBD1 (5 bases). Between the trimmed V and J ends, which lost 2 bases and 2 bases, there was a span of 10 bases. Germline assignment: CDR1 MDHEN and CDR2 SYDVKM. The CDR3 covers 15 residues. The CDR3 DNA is TGTGCCAGCAGTTTAATCGGGGCTCGCAATCAGCCCCAGCATTTT. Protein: CASSLIGARNQPQHF.

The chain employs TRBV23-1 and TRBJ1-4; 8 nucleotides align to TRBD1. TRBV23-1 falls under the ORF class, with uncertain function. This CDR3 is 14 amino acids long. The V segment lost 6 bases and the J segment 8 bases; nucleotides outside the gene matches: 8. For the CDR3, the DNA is TGCGCCAGCAGCCTGACAGGGGAGGGGGAAAAACTGTTTTTT. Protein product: CASSLTGEGEKLFF.